The 25 T cell receptor beta chains below were found in one sample sequenced in a study of cytomegalovirus exposure and HLA in healthy donors (dated by TCRdb to the late 2010s). Receptor amplification or capture employed the immunoSEQ multiplex PCR assay. For the multiplex PCR, a mixture combining 60 forward primers for TCR Vbeta segments and 13 reverse primers for TCR Jbeta segments was used. TCRdb limited this immuneACCESS table to in-frame rearrangements with V and J called. A share of clones is missing; checked studies link under half to unresolved V genes, and the rest is unexplained. The sample yields 200,000 to 250,000 clones; roughly 91% were counted once. Jointly, the top ten make up roughly 1% of the sample. Sequencing used PBMCs. The receptors were gathered from a young woman in good health and CMV-seronegative.

A few counts support this clone. This chain uses TRBV10-3 with TRBJ1-2, with 10 bases fitting TRBD1. Unmatched junction bases numbered 7, after V lost 5 bases and J lost 10 bases. Looked up from germline, CDR1 is ENHRY and CDR2 is SYGVKD. This CDR3 contains 13 residues. CDR3 loop: CAISTGQGLDYTF. In DNA, the CDR3 is TGTGCCATCAGTACGGGACAGGGGTTAGACTACACCTTC.

V usage is TRBV25-1 and J usage is TRBJ2-7, with a weak D call TRBD1 (6 bases). The germline V gene has CDR1 MGHDK and CDR2 SYGVNS. The V end lost 6 bases, the J end lost 4 bases, and 10 bases lay between the germline ends. The CDR3 is 12 amino acids. The CDR3 DNA follows: TGTGCCAGCAGCCAGGGGCCTTACGAGCAGTACTTC. Its translation is CASSQGPYEQYF.

This chain uses TRBV18 with TRBJ1-4; D unclear. Germline V gene sequence: CDR1 KGHSH, CDR2 LQKENI. CDR3 length: 15 residues. V was trimmed by 4 bases and J by 7 bases, leaving 16 bases between them. The CDR3 spells CASSLTLVSGEKLFF. The CDR3 region has the DNA TGTGCCAGCTCACTAACCCTGGTCTCGGGTGAAAAACTGTTTTTT.

This chain joins TRBV7-9 and TRBJ2-5, with 8 nucleotides matching TRBD1. The CDR3 runs to 16 residues. From germline, CDR1 is SEHNR and CDR2 FQNEAQ (reference sequence). The V gene end was trimmed by 1 base and the J gene end by 4 bases; junction bases not matched to a gene: 8. CDR3 sequence (DNA): TGTGCCAGCAGCTTAGGTCGGACAGGGCCACGAGAGACCCAGTACTTC. Translating it yields CASSLGRTGPRETQYF.

The chain couples TRBV5-1 to TRBJ1-1, with 8 bases aligning to TRBD1. Per the germline V gene, CDR1 is SGHRS and CDR2 is YFSETQ. The CDR3 loop spans 14 amino acids. V was pared by 4 bases and J by 4 bases, with 6 bases of the junction left unmatched. CDR3 loop: CASSKLTGGTEAFF. The CDR3 nucleotides are TGCGCCAGCAGCAAACTTACAGGGGGCACTGAAGCTTTCTTT.

The V call is TRBV5-6, the J call TRBJ2-7; possible D gene TRBD2, 5 bases. V lost 4 bases and J lost 2, with 16 bases in between. Germline V lookup: CDR1 SGHDT, CDR2 YYEEEE. The CDR3 is 15 amino acids. DNA for the CDR3: TGTGCCAGCAGCCCTCGGGATAGCGTCACCTACGAGCAGTACTTC. Its protein is CASSPRDSVTYEQYF.

This chain links TRBV9 with TRBJ2-2; 7 bases are shared with TRBD2. This CDR3 has 16 residues. Looked up from germline, CDR1 is SGDLS and CDR2 is YYNGEE. With V trimmed by 4 bases and J by 0 bases, 6 bases remained unmatched. Here the CDR3 DNA reads TGTGCCAGCAGCATAAGCGGGACCGCGAACACCGGGGAGCTGTTTTTT. Protein sequence: CASSISGTANTGELFF. Full variable domain (outside the CDR3, taken from reference TRBV9 and TRBJ2-2): DSGVTQTPKHLITATGQRVTLRCSPRSGDLSVYWYQQSLDQGLQFLIQYYNGEERAKGNILERFSAQQFPDLHSELNLSSLELGDSALYFCASSISGTANTGELFFGEGSRLTVL.

The table lists this clone with a few counts. This chain links TRBV4-3 with TRBJ2-7; TRBD2 matches 8 bases. V shed 0 bases, J shed 7 bases, and the junction held 11 bases outside the gene matches. In germline, CDR1 is LGHNA, CDR2 YSLEER. The CDR3 has 16 amino acids. The CDR3 nucleotides are TGCGCCAGCAGCCAAGAACCCAGCGGGAGTGCCGGGGAGCAGTACTTC. This sequence encodes CASSQEPSGSAGEQYF.

The J gene is TRBJ1-4, the V gene TRBV19; the D is unclear. CDR1 and CDR2 from the germline V gene are LNHDA and SQIVND (reference sequence). V was clipped by 8 bases and J by 0 bases, with 10 bases between them. The CDR3 runs to 14 residues. The CDR3 reads CASGYRATNEKLFF. The CDR3 DNA follows: TGTGCCAGTGGATACAGAGCAACTAATGAAAAACTGTTTTTT.

The CDR3: CATSRGGTASYEQYF. DNA for the CDR3: TGTGCCACCAGCAGAGGAGGGACAGCTTCCTACGAGCAGTACTTC. The chain combines TRBV15 with TRBJ2-7; 7 bases are shared with TRBD1. V trimming: 1 base; J trimming: 1 base; junction bases outside the gene matches: 4. The CDR3 extends over 15 amino acids. Germline V gene data show CDR1 as LNHNV and CDR2 as YYDKDF (reference sequence). Using reference TRBV15 and TRBJ2-7 for the parts outside the CDR3, the full variable domain is DAMVIQNPRYQVTQFGKPVTLSCSQTLNHNVMYWYQQKSSQAPKLLFHYYDKDFNNEADTPDNFQSRRPNTSFCFLDIRSPGLGDTAMYLCATSRGGTASYEQYFGPGTRLTVT.

The chain is built from TRBV10-3 and TRBJ2-3; the match to TRBD1 covers 9 bases. Unmatched junction bases numbered 13, after V lost 10 bases and J lost 2 bases. This CDR3 contains 16 residues. Germline V gives CDR1 ENHRY, CDR2 SYGVKD. The CDR3 DNA follows: TGTGCCACGGGCAAGCAGACAGGGGGTTTCACAGATACGCAGTATTTT. Its protein product is CATGKQTGGFTDTQYF.

The CDR3, as DNA: TGTGCCAGCGCCGGTAGGGGCAGGGAGGTTAATCAGCCCCAGCATTTT. Translation: CASAGRGREVNQPQHF. The J gene is TRBJ1-5, the V gene TRBV7-4; TRBD1 is a possible D gene (5 bases). Trimming shortened V by 8 bases and J by 4 bases, and 21 bases separated the two germline ends. Looked up from germline, CDR1 is SGHVT and CDR2 is SQSDAQ. The CDR3 runs 16 residues.

The chain uses TRBV23-1 and TRBJ1-5; D perhaps matches TRBD1 (6 bases). TRBV23-1 falls under the ORF class, with uncertain function. This CDR3 has 16 amino acids. V gave up 2 bases and J gave up 4 bases, with 15 bases separating them. In DNA form, the CDR3 reads TGCGCCAGCAGTCAAGGGGCACAGGGTTTAAATCAGCCCCAGCATTTT. It encodes CASSQGAQGLNQPQHF.

The V gene is TRBV2, the J gene TRBJ2-3; D ambiguous. The CDR3 has 15 amino acids. V lost 6 bases and J lost 1, with 14 bases in between. CDR1 and CDR2 (germline): SNHLY, FYNNEI. In DNA, the CDR3 is TGTGCCAGCAGCCCCCTAGGATGGGGCACAGATACGCAGTATTTT. This gives the protein CASSPLGWGTDTQYF.

The chain has TRBV5-5 and TRBJ1-1; D ambiguous. CDR3 length: 14 residues. The germline V gene has CDR1 SGHKS and CDR2 YYEKEE (reference sequence). Trimming pared 0 bases from V and 1 base from J, leaving 7 bases between. CDR3 sequence reads: CASSLVFGNTEAFF. The CDR3 DNA is TGTGCCAGCAGCTTGGTATTCGGGAACACTGAAGCTTTCTTT.

The chain uses TRBV7-9 and TRBJ2-3; 10 nucleotides line up with TRBD1. The CDR3 is made up of 16 amino acids. Germline V gene data show CDR1 as SEHNR and CDR2 as FQNEAQ (reference sequence). V lost 7 bases, J lost 4 bases, and 11 bases stayed unmatched. This CDR3 is CASNPTLGQGADTQYF. The DNA of the CDR3 is TGTGCCAGCAACCCTACCCTTGGACAGGGGGCAGATACGCAGTATTTT.

V gene TRBV6-1 combines with J gene TRBJ1-1; D uncertain. V gave up 2 bases and J gave up 3 bases, with 10 bases separating them. This CDR3 has 14 amino acids. The germline V gene has CDR1 MNHNS and CDR2 SASEGT. For the CDR3, the DNA is TGTGCCAGCAGTGAAAGAGCCCTTTACACTGAAGCTTTCTTT. It codes for CASSERALYTEAFF.

The J gene is TRBJ2-5, the V gene TRBV7-2; 11 bases line up with TRBD2. Germline V lookup: CDR1 SGHTA, CDR2 FQGNSA. Trimming took 3 bases from V and 1 from J; bases not matched to a gene: 7. The CDR3 contains 17 residues. CDR3 sequence reads: CASSLRGSGGAQETQYF. CDR3 nucleotide sequence: TGTGCCAGCAGCTTGAGAGGTAGCGGGGGGGCCCAAGAGACCCAGTACTTC.

The chain joins TRBV11-2 to TRBJ2-7; no firm D call. The CDR3 has 16 amino acids. V lost 5 bases and J lost 0, with 17 bases in between. Germline loops: CDR1 SGHAT, CDR2 FQNNGV. The CDR3 spells CASSRHSPQFSYEQYF. CDR3 sequence (DNA): TGTGCCAGCAGCCGACACAGTCCTCAGTTCTCCTACGAGCAGTACTTC. The whole variable domain, filled in from reference TRBV11-2 and TRBJ2-7, reads EAGVAQSPRYKIIEKRQSVAFWCNPISGHATLYWYQQILGQGPKLLIQFQNNGVVDDSQLPKDRFSAERLKGVDSTLKIQPAKLEDSAVYLCASSRHSPQFSYEQYFGPGTRLTVT.

This chain links TRBV9 with TRBJ2-5, with a possible D match to TRBD2 (5 bases). The ends were cut back, 4 bases at V and 5 bases at J, with 15 bases in the middle. From germline, CDR1 is SGDLS and CDR2 YYNGEE. This CDR3 comprises 14 residues. The chain's CDR3 is CASSPIGRGETQYF. CDR3 nucleotides: TGTGCCAGCAGCCCGATTGGGCGCGGGGAGACCCAGTACTTC.

This rearrangement joins TRBV13 to TRBJ2-7, with D hard to call. The CDR3 has 14 amino acids. V lost 2 bases, J lost 0 bases, and 8 bases lay in between. From germline, CDR1 is PRHDT and CDR2 FYEKMQ (reference sequence). This CDR3 is CASSLITGSYEQYF. CDR3 nucleotide sequence: TGTGCCAGCAGCTTAATTACGGGCTCCTACGAGCAGTACTTC.

J is TRBJ2-7 and V is TRBV9, with 7 positions matching TRBD2. The CDR3 has 15 residues. CDR1 and CDR2 (germline): SGDLS, YYNGEE. V dropped 3 bases and J dropped 4; count of bases not matched to a gene: 10. CDR3 region: CASSGASGSFYEQYF. The CDR3 DNA sequence: TGTGCCAGCAGCGGAGCTAGCGGATCCTTTTACGAGCAGTACTTC.

The chain employs TRBV30 and TRBJ2-1; TRBD2 aligns across 7 bases. Germline assignment: CDR1 GTSNPN and CDR2 SVGIG (reference sequence). There are 17 residues in the CDR3. Trimming removed 3 bases from V and 1 base from J; junction bases left unmatched: 12. CDR3: CAWSGLLAVRSYNEQFF. CDR3 bases: TGTGCCTGGAGCGGTCTGCTAGCGGTCAGGTCCTACAATGAGCAGTTCTTC.

This chain uses TRBV4-1 with TRBJ2-5, with no clear D. The CDR3 length is 16 residues. Germline V lookup: CDR1 MGHRA, CDR2 YSYEKL. V shed 0 bases and J shed 4 bases, with 15 bases lying between them. The CDR3 coding sequence is TGCGCCAGCAGCCAAGAAACCCTTCCCGGTAGAGAGACCCAGTACTTC. Translating it yields CASSQETLPGRETQYF.

About this clone itself: This specimen includes other DNA sequences encoding the same CDR3. The chain employs TRBV5-1 and TRBJ2-3; tentatively, D is TRBD1 (6 bases). Germline V gene lookup returns CDR1 SGHRS and CDR2 YFSETQ. Trimming removed 0 bases at V and 2 bases at J, with 7 bases between. The CDR3 is 14 amino acids. CDR3 residues: CASSLGDTTDTQYF. As DNA, the CDR3 is TGCGCCAGCAGCTTGGGGGACACCACAGATACGCAGTATTTT.